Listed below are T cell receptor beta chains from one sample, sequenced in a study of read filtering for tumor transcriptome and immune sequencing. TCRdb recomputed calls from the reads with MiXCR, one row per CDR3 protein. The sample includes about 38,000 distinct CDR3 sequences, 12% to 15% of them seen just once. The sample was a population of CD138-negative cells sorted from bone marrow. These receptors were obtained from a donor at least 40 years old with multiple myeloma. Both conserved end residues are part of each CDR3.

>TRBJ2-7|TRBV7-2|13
CASRGSGTQEQYF
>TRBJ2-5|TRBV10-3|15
CAISGLRGGQETQYF
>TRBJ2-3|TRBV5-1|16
CASSLDSGGGTDTQYF
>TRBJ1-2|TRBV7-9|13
CASSLVTESGYTF
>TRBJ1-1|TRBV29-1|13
CSVEVTRNTEAFF
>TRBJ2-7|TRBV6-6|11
CASRSMYEQYF
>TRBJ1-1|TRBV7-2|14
CASSPGGSQGTGFF
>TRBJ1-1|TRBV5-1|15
CASSLAQGPNTEAFF
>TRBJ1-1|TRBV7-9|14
CASSRAGQSTEAFF
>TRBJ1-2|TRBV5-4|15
CASSLAQGRNWGYTF
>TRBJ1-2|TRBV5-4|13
CASSPGPNYGYTF
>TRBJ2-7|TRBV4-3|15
CASSQEGRSSYEQYF
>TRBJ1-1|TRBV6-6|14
CASSFRGLDTEAFF
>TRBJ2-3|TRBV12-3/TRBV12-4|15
CASSLGTVVTDTQYF
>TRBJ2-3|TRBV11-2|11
CASSLADTQYF
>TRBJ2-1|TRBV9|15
CASSVEGRTYNEQFF
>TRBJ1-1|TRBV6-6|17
CASSYPYGGPLNTEAFF
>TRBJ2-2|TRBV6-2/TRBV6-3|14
CASRDRHDTGELFF
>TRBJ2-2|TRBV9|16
CASSVDGQANTGELFF
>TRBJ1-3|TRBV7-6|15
CASSLGYRSENSIYF
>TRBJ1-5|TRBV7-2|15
CASSVVQGSNQPQHF
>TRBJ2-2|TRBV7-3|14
CASSKTANTGELFF
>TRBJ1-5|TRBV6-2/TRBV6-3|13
CASSPDRFRTQHF
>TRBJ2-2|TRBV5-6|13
CASSIRQSGELFF
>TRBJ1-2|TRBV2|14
CASSGAALNYGYTF
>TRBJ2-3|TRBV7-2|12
CASSSGTDTQYF
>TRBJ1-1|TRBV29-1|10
CSVEGAEAFF
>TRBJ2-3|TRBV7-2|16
CASNELPGLETDTQYF
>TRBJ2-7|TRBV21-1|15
CASSAFGGQSYEQYF
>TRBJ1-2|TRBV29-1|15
CSVGGPGQGNYGYTF
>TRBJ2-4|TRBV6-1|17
CASGSPIRDGVRNIQYF
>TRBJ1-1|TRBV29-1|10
CSVVPGEAFF
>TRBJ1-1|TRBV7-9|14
CASSSQGADTEAFF
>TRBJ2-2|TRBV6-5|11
CASQGIWELCF
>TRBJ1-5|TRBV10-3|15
CAISSATDSNQPQHF
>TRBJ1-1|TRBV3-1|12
CASSQEGRGAFF
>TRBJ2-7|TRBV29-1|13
CSVKPQWSYEQYF
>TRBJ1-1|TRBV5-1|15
CASSLGTGPNTEAFF
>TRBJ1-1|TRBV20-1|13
CSATKQVNTEAFF
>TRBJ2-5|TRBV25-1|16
CASMSGYRDRKETQYF
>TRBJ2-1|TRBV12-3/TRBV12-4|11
CASSLGSEEFF
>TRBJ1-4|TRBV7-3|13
CASSLQQGRKLFF
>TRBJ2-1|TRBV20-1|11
CSASIGHEQFF
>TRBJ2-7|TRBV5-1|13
CASKVQDGYEQYF
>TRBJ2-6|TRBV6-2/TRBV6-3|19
CASSYSIGGPNSGANVLTF
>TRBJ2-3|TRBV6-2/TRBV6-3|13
CASRELSTDTQYF
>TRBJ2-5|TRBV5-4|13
CASRSLGLETQYF
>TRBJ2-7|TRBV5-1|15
CASSLSRVRTYEQYF
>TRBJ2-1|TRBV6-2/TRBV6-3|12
CASSSEYGEQFF
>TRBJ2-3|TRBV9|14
CASSPRPPGDTQYF
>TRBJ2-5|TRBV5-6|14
CASSWGQGGETQYF
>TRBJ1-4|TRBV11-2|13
CASSFGPAEKLFF
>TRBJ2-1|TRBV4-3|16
CASSQTRGRQSNEQFF